One TCR beta chain is described in this entry. Its antigen is unknown. Per the germline V gene, CDR1 is SGHRS and CDR2 is YFSETQ. Trimming shortened V by 2 bases and J by 1 base, and 11 bases separated the two germline ends. The CDR3 has 15 amino acids. This specimen belongs to a study of CD8+ T cells in alopecia areata. Extracted from the samples, RNA was reverse transcribed into cDNA to serve as the sequencing template. Clones were sequenced by immunoSEQ multiplex PCR, and TCRdb holds only the in-frame ones, with some missing. Found here are approximately 57,000 clones, over 95% of them singletons; the top ten hold 20% to 30%. The study, taken as a whole, reports: Compared with normal scalp, lesional scalp had higher clonality and more expanded CD8+ clones.

This receptor was obtained from a human donor with alopecia areata. The material sequenced was CD8+ T cells sorted from blood, taken at week 0. This chain connects TRBV5-1 to TRBJ2-3; perhaps D is TRBD1 or TRBD2 (5 bases each). CDR3 in amino acids: CASSFGWDRTDTQYF. For the CDR3, the DNA is TGCGCCAGCAGCTTTGGGTGGGACCGCACAGATACGCAGTATTTT.